This TCR beta chain was documented in a study of tumor-infiltrating lymphocytes in primary liver carcinoma. Findings of the study overall: Tumors and blood were compared for top-250-clone fraction, and tumors had the significantly higher value (p = 0.039).

Constant-region priming of 500 ng total RNA yielded TCR beta cDNA. Libraries of TCR beta came from three nested multiplex PCR rounds with slightly modified ARM-PCR. The study ran its first two PCR rounds for nine to eleven cycles each, using TRBV1-TRBV30 forward primers and a C-beta reverse primer. TCRdb called the multiplex PCR reads again in MiXCR, with one record for every CDR3 protein. The sample has roughly 100,000 distinct CDR3 sequences, 82% seen once. CDR3 size: 12 residues. To note about this clonotype: Antigen specificity is unknown. It is likely a read error, because the conserved phenylalanine at the end of the CDR3 is missing.

It was from roughly 20-30 mg of unsorted bulk tissue that RNA and DNA were co-extracted. The V call is TRBV12-3 or TRBV12-4, the J call TRBJ1-1, with D perhaps TRBD1 (6 bases). The sequenced material came from liver tumor tissue from sampling region 3. Subset in this sample: tumor region T3, left-lateral pole. This sequence was found in a man in his forties or fifties with primary liver carcinoma and hepatitis B virus infection. CDR3 in amino acids: CANSEQGVRAFS. DNA for the CDR3: TGTGCCAACAGTGAACAGGGTGTGCGGGCTTTCTCT.